The present T cell receptor beta chain was sequenced within a study of CXCR4 blockade with PD-1 therapy in pancreatic cancer. These archived tumors were resected from patients never given neoadjuvant therapy beforehand. Assay used: immunoSEQ multiplex PCR; TCRdb lists only in-frame clones, some missing. Of several thousand clones listed, approximately 37% are singletons. V was cut by 5 bases and J by 5 bases, with 13 bases left in between. Germline assignment: CDR1 KGHSH and CDR2 LQKENI. The CDR3 loop spans 13 amino acids. About this clone itself: The antigen remains unidentified.

Findings and caveats of the study: Without paired alpha-beta data, shared specificity of dominant clones is unconfirmed. Convergent selection by common tumor antigens was suggested by nucleotide rearrangement counts. Tumors were clonally expanded, mean approximately 0.15 versus 0.05 in healthy blood.

V usage is TRBV18 and J usage is TRBJ2-7, with D possibly being TRBD1 (6 bases). The receptor was derived from a human donor with pancreatic ductal adenocarcinoma. The sample was tumor tissue. This chain's CDR3 is CASSATQGDEQYF. CDR3 nucleotide sequence: TGTGCCAGCTCAGCCACACAGGGCGACGAGCAGTACTTC.